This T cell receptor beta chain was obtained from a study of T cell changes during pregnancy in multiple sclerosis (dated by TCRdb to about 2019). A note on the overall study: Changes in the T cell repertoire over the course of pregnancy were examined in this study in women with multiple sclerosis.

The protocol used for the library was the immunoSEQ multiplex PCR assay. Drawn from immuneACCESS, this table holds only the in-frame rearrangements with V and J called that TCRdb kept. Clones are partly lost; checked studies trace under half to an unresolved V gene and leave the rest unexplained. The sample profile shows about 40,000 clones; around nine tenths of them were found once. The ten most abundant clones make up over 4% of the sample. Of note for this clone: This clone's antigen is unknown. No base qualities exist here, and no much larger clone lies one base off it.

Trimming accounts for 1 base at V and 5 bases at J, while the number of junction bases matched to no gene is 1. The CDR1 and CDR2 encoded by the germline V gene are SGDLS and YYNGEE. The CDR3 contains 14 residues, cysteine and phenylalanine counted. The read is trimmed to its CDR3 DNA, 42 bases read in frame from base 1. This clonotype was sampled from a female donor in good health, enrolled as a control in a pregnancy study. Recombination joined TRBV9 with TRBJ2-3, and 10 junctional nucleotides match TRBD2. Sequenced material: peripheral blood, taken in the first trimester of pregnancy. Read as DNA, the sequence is TGTGCCAGCAGCGTACTAGCGGGAGTAGATACGCAGTATTTT. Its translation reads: CASSVLAGVDTQYF.